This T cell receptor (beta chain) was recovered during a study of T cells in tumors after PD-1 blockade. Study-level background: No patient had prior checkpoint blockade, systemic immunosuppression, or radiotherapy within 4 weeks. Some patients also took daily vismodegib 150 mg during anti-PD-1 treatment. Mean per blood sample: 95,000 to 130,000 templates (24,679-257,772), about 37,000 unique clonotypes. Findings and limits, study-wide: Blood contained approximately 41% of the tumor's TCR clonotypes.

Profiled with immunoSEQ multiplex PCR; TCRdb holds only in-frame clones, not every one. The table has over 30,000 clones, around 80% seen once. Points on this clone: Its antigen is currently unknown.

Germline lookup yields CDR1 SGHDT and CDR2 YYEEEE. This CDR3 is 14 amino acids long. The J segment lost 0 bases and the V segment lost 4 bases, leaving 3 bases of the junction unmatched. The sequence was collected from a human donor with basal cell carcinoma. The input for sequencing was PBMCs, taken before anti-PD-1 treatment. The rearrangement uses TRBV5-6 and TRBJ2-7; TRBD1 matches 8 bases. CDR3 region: CASSPGTGSYEQYF. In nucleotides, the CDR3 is TGTGCCAGCAGCCCCGGGACAGGCTCCTACGAGCAGTACTTC.